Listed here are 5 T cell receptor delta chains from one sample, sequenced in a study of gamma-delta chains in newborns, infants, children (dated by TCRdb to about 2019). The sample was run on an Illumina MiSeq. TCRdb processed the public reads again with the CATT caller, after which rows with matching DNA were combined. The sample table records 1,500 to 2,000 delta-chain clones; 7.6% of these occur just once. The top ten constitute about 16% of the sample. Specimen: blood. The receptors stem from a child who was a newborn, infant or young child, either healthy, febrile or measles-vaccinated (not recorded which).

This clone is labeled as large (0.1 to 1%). CDR3 sequence reads: CAFRGWGLRRSTDKLIF. CDR3 coding DNA: TGTGCCTTTAGAGGCTGGGGCCTTAGGAGGTCCACCGATAAACTCATCTTT. This sequence joins TRDV3 and TRDJ1, with a possible D match to TRDD3 (6 bases). The CDR3 spans 17 residues. V lost 0 bases, J lost 1 base, and 21 bases lay in between. The germline V gene encodes CDR1 TVYSNPD and CDR2 GDNSRS (reference sequence). Looking up the rest from reference TRDV3 and TRDJ1 gives the full variable domain: CDKVTQSSPDQTVASGSEVVLLCTYDTVYSNPDLFWYRIRPDYSFQFVFYGDNSRSEGADFTQGRFSVKHILTQKAFHLVISPVRTEDSATYYCAFRGWGLRRSTDKLIFGKGTRVTVEP.

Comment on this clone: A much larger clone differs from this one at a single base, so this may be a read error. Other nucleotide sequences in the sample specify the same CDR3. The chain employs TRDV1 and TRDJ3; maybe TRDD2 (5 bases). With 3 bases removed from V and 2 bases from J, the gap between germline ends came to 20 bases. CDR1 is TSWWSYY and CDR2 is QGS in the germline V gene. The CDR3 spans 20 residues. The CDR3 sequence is CALGDGHPFSGPWDTRQMFF. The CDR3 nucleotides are TGTGCTCTTGGGGACGGGCATCCCTTCAGTGGCCCCTGGGACACCCGACAGATGTTTTTC.

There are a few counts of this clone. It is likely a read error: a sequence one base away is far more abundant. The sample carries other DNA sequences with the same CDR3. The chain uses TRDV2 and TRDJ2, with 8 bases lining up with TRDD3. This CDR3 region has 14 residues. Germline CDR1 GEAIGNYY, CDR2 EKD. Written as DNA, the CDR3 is TGTGCTTGTGACACCTGGGGGATGACAGCACAACTCTTCTTT. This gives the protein CACDTWGMTAQLFF.

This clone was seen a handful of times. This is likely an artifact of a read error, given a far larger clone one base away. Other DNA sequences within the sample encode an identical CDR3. The CDR3 DNA reads as TGCGCAGCAAGCTGGGGGATACCCTGGGACACCCGACAGATGTTTTTC. This encodes CAASWGIPWDTRQMFF. The chain recombines TRAV29/DV5 with TRDJ3; 11 positions match TRDD3. Germline values: CDR1 NSMFDY, CDR2 ISSIKDK. The CDR3 totals 16 residues.

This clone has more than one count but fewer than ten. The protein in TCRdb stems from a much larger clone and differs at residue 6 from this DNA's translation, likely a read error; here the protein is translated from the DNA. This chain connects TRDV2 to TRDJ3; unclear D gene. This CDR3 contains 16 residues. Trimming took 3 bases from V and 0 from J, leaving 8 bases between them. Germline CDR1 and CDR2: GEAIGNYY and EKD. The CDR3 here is CACDWRSSWDTRQMFF. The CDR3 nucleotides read TGTGCCTGTGACTGGAGGAGCTCCTGGGACACCCGACAGATGTTTTTC.